The clone carrying this T cell receptor beta chain was seen ten or more times. These data belong to a study of patients and donors after allogeneic stem cell transplantation. Per germline, CDR1 ENHRY and CDR2 SYGVKD. The J segment lost 3 bases and the V segment lost 3 bases, leaving 7 bases of the junction unmatched. The CDR3 runs to 15 residues. TCRdb reanalysed the RT-PCR reads using MiXCR and keeps one entry per CDR3 protein. This sample has about 57,000 distinct CDR3 sequences, with about 14% found just once. The genes are TRBV10-3 and TRBJ1-2; 7 bases match TRBD1. Sequenced input: blood, either unsorted or a sorted T cell fraction (not recorded which). This clonotype originated in a human donor who was either an allogeneic HSCT recipient or a stem cell or donor lymphocyte infusion donor (not recorded which). It is not recorded whose cells these are; they may come from a transplant donor. The CDR3 spells CAISDGSTGDYGYTF. The CDR3 DNA reads TGTGCCATCAGTGATGGAAGTACAGGGGACTATGGCTACACCTTC.